One and the same sample provided the 21 T cell receptor beta chains below, sequenced in a study of blood T cell repertoires in COVID-19. Profiled with immunoSEQ multiplex PCR; TCRdb holds only in-frame clones, not every one. The sample lists 350,000 to 450,000 clones, around 89% seen once, with 1% to 1.5% in the top ten. The sample was peripheral blood. The receptors stem from a man aged 40-49 years with acute or convalescent COVID-19.

The chain is built from TRBV28 and TRBJ2-1; 10 nucleotides align to TRBD1. CDR1 and CDR2 from the germline V gene are MDHEN and SYDVKM. Unmatched junction bases numbered 5, after V lost 3 bases and J lost 6 bases. The CDR3 spans 15 residues. The CDR3: CASSLLGTGANEQFF. The CDR3 DNA reads TGTGCCAGCAGTTTGTTAGGGACAGGGGCCAATGAGCAGTTCTTC.

The table lists this clone with a count of one. This chain links TRBV11-2 with TRBJ2-1; no definite D call. V shed 4 bases and J shed 5 bases, with 9 bases lying between them. The CDR3 has 13 amino acids. The germline gives CDR1 SGHAT, CDR2 FQNNGV. The CDR3 DNA is TGTGCCAGCAGCTCAAGAGTAGACAATGAGCAGTTCTTC. Its protein product is CASSSRVDNEQFF.

V usage is TRBV12-5 and J usage is TRBJ1-6, with 8 bases matching TRBD1. Germline V CDR1 and CDR2: LGHNT, FRNRAP. The V gene end was trimmed by 3 bases and the J gene end by 11 bases; junction bases not matched to a gene: 12. The CDR3 consists of 16 residues. Here the CDR3 reads CASGFPWAGGVAPLHF. The CDR3 DNA reads as TGTGCTAGTGGTTTCCCCTGGGCAGGGGGCGTTGCACCCCTCCACTTT.

This chain joins TRBV28 and TRBJ2-3; possible D gene TRBD2, 6 bases. The CDR3 runs to 14 residues. The germline V gene has CDR1 MDHEN and CDR2 SYDVKM. Trimming took off 6 bases at V and 3 bases at J, with 13 bases between the two ends. The CDR3 protein is CASRLASVTDTQYF. DNA of the CDR3: TGTGCCAGCAGGCTAGCGTCTGTTACAGATACGCAGTATTTT.

Only one count was recorded for this clone. The chain combines TRBV5-4 with TRBJ2-7; 7 bases fit TRBD1. Germline V lookup: CDR1 SGHNT, CDR2 YYREEE (reference sequence). With V trimmed by 4 bases and J by 0 bases, 10 bases remained unmatched. This CDR3 is 16 amino acids long. CDR3 sequence: CASSRGGGSLSYEQYF. The CDR3 DNA reads as TGTGCCAGCAGCCGAGGGGGCGGAAGCCTCTCCTACGAGCAGTACTTC.

The chain uses TRBV7-8 and TRBJ1-3; tentative D call: TRBD1 (5 bases). Germline V gene data show CDR1 as SGHVS and CDR2 as FQNEAQ. This CDR3 has 15 residues. V lost 0 bases and J lost 2, with 8 bases in between. As DNA, the CDR3 is TGTGCCAGCAGCTTAGCGCTCAGGGCTGGAAACACCATATATTTT. It is translated as CASSLALRAGNTIYF.

V is TRBV13 and J is TRBJ2-2, with D unresolved. V was clipped by 3 bases and J by 3 bases, with 5 bases between them. The germline V gene has CDR1 PRHDT and CDR2 FYEKMQ (reference sequence). This CDR3 region has 13 residues. The CDR3 spells CASSLRYTGELFF. The CDR3 DNA is TGTGCCAGCAGCTTGAGGTACACCGGGGAGCTGTTTTTT. The full variable domain, rest sourced from reference TRBV13 and TRBJ2-2, is AAGVIQSPRHLIKEKRETATLKCYPIPRHDTVYWYQQGPGQDPQFLISFYEKMQSDKGSIPDRFSAQQFSDYHSELNMSSLELGDSALYFCASSLRYTGELFFGEGSRLTVL.

This sequence joins TRBV10-3 and TRBJ1-2, with TRBD1 matching 7 bases. The V gene's germline CDR1 is ENHRY and CDR2 SYGVKD. CDR3 length: 13 amino acids. Trimming at V came to 3 bases and at J to 8 bases, leaving 6 bases not matched to a gene. DNA for the CDR3: TGTGCCATCAGTGACGGACAGGTGAGAGGCTACACCTTC. Residues: CAISDGQVRGYTF.

This chain uses TRBV6-5 with TRBJ2-2, with D possibly matching TRBD1 (5 bases). The V end lost 2 bases, the J end lost 7 bases, and 14 bases lay between the germline ends. From germline, CDR1 is MNHEY and CDR2 SVGAGI. This CDR3 has 15 amino acids. CDR3 coding DNA: TGTGCCAGCAGTTACGTTGGGCAGGGAATCGGGGAGCTGTTTTTT. This codes for CASSYVGQGIGELFF.

The gene calls are TRBV9 and TRBJ1-1, with TRBD1 matching 7 bases. CDR3 size: 16 residues. Looked up from germline, CDR1 is SGDLS and CDR2 is YYNGEE. Trimming took 3 bases from V and 3 from J; bases not matched to a gene: 11. The CDR3 spells CASSGNPTGTYTEAFF. In DNA form, the CDR3 reads TGTGCCAGCAGCGGTAATCCGACAGGGACCTACACTGAAGCTTTCTTT.

The rearrangement links TRBV19 to TRBJ2-7; D gene unclear. Germline CDR1 and CDR2: LNHDA and SQIVND (reference sequence). V shed 6 bases and J shed 1 base, with 7 bases lying between them. The CDR3 loop spans 12 amino acids. CDR3 DNA sequence: TGTGCCAGTAGGAGTAGATCCTACGAGCAGTACTTC. This translates into CASRSRSYEQYF. The whole variable domain, remainder taken from reference TRBV19 and TRBJ2-7, is DGGITQSPKYLFRKEGQNVTLSCEQNLNHDAMYWYRQDPGQGLRLIYYSQIVNDFQKGDIAEGYSVSREKKESFPLTVTSAQKNPTAFYLCASRSRSYEQYFGPGTRLTVT.

The chain has TRBV20-1 and TRBJ1-1; D ambiguous. Trimming left V 6 bases short and J 12 bases short, with 14 bases between. The CDR3 is made up of 10 amino acids. Germline V lookup: CDR1 DFQATT, CDR2 SNEGSKA (reference sequence). CDR3 region: CSAPRRETFF. The CDR3 coding sequence is TGCAGTGCCCCTCGGCGGGAGACTTTCTTT.

The rearrangement joins TRBV5-1 to TRBJ1-1; D is perhaps TRBD1 (6 bases). The germline CDR1 and CDR2 sequences are SGHRS and YFSETQ. The CDR3 runs to 15 residues. V lost 0 bases and J 3 bases, leaving 12 bases between the germline ends. Here the CDR3 DNA reads TGCGCCAGCAGCTTGGGACAGGTGCTCGACACTGAAGCTTTCTTT. It is translated as CASSLGQVLDTEAFF.

The chain uses TRBV28 and TRBJ1-1; D gene unclear. V lost 3 bases, J lost 6 bases, and 11 bases lay in between. The CDR3 totals 13 residues. Germline CDR1 MDHEN, CDR2 SYDVKM. CDR3 DNA: TGTGCCAGCAGTTTGCCGGGGAGATCTGAAGCTTTCTTT. Its translation is CASSLPGRSEAFF.

The chain uses TRBV5-1 and TRBJ2-5; 9 bases line up with TRBD2. Germline CDR1 reads SGHRS; CDR2 reads YFSETQ. J lost 4 bases, V lost 5 bases, and 9 bases had no gene match. CDR3 size: 15 residues. In DNA, the CDR3 is TGCGCCAGCAGAACCGGTGGGCGGGAGGGAGAGACCCAGTACTTC. Residues: CASRTGGREGETQYF.

The rearrangement links TRBV27 to TRBJ2-7; a weak D match, TRBD1 (6 bases). The V end was cut by 0 bases, the J end by 4 bases, with 13 bases between. This CDR3 has 15 residues. Germline CDR1 MNHEY, CDR2 SMNVEV (reference sequence). The CDR3 sequence: CASSLSGGGAYEQYF. The CDR3 DNA reads TGTGCCAGCAGTTTATCAGGTGGGGGCGCGTACGAGCAGTACTTC.

This clone has just one count. The sample has other DNA sequences that encode this CDR3 too. The rearrangement links TRBV7-3 to TRBJ1-1; D not certain. Germline CDR1 and CDR2: SGHTA and FQGTGA. V dropped 3 bases and J dropped 0 bases, with 11 bases sitting between them. The CDR3 consists of 15 residues. In DNA, the CDR3 is TGTGCCAGCAGCTTGGGAGCGGGCATGAACACTGAAGCTTTCTTT. Translated, it gives CASSLGAGMNTEAFF.

This rearrangement joins TRBV7-9 to TRBJ2-1; TRBD1 matches at 8 bases. CDR1 SEHNR and CDR2 FQNEAQ come from the germline V gene (reference sequence). V lost 1 base, J lost 9 bases, and 8 bases stayed unmatched. CDR3 length equals 15 residues. The DNA of the CDR3 is TGTGCCAGCAGCTTAGTACACAGGGGGATAGGTGAGCAGTTCTTC. Its translation: CASSLVHRGIGEQFF.

The V gene is TRBV18, the J gene TRBJ2-5; 8 nucleotides agree with TRBD2. CDR3 length: 16 amino acids. Germline lookup yields CDR1 KGHSH and CDR2 LQKENI. V gave up 5 bases and J gave up 5 bases; unmatched junction bases: 13. CDR3 loop: CASSKLGAGAEETQYF. CDR3 bases: TGTGCCAGCTCAAAATTAGGAGCGGGGGCGGAGGAGACCCAGTACTTC.

The table lists this clone with a few counts. The chain combines TRBV5-4 with TRBJ2-6, with D perhaps TRBD1 (6 bases). The CDR3 has 17 amino acids. Germline CDR1 SGHNT, CDR2 YYREEE (reference sequence). Trimming removed 1 base at V and 2 bases at J, with 13 bases between. DNA for the CDR3: TGTGCCAGCAGCTTGCAGGGGCCTCTGACTGGGGCCAACGTCCTGACTTTC. This sequence encodes CASSLQGPLTGANVLTF.

This clone was seen once. The J gene is TRBJ2-2, the V gene TRBV29-1, with no clear D. V was clipped by 8 bases and J by 0 bases, with 10 bases between them. CDR1 and CDR2 (germline): SQVTM, ANQGSEA. The CDR3 sequence is 13 residues long. CDR3 sequence: CSIGVSNTGELFF. CDR3 nucleotides: TGCAGCATTGGAGTTTCGAACACCGGGGAGCTGTTTTTT.